This TCR beta chain was recorded in a study of T cell repertoires in cytomegalovirus infection. Study-wide context: From public TCR beta signatures came an indication of both CMV infection and matching HLA type.

TCRdb analysed the reads with MiXCR anew, one entry per CDR3 protein. The data show approximately 400,000 distinct CDR3 sequences, 31% seen once. The CDR3 runs to 14 residues. Trimming stripped 5 bases from V and 1 base from J, with 9 bases between. Per the germline V gene, CDR1 is SGHVS and CDR2 is FQNEAQ. The study's findings and limits: Across the ex vivo response, the dominant clonotypes were HLA-C-restricted CMV-specific TCR beta clonotypes.

This clonotype has at least ten counts. Its cognate antigen is unknown. The TCR originated in a human donor in good health (CMV status not recorded). Some clones in this sample may be carry-over from other donors' samples. The chain links TRBV7-8 to TRBJ2-4, with D possibly TRBD1 on 5 matching bases. The sequencing input was PBMCs. CDR3 residues: CASSGRVAKNIQYF. CDR3 coding DNA: TGTGCCAGCAGCGGCAGGGTTGCCAAAAACATTCAGTACTTC.